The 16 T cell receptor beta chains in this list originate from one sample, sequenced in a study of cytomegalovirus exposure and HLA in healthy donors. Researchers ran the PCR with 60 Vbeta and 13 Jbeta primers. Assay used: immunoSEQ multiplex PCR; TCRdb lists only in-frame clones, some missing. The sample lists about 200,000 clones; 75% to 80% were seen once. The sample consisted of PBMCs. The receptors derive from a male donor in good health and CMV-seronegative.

CDR3 loop: CARSLEGQAPYNEQFF. CDR3 coding DNA: TGTGCCAGAAGCTTGGAGGGACAGGCTCCCTACAATGAGCAGTTCTTC. The chain is built from TRBV5-3 and TRBJ2-1; TRBD1 aligns across 8 bases. TRBV5-3 is classed as an ORF, of uncertain function. This CDR3 is 16 amino acids long. With V trimmed by 0 bases and J by 2 bases, 4 bases remained unmatched.

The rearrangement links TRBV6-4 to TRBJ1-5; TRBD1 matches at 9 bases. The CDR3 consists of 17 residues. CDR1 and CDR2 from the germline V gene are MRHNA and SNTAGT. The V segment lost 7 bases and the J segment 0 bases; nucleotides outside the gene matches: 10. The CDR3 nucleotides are TGTGCCAGCACAGCGGACAGGGGCCCCTATAGCAATCAGCCCCAGCATTTT. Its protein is CASTADRGPYSNQPQHF.

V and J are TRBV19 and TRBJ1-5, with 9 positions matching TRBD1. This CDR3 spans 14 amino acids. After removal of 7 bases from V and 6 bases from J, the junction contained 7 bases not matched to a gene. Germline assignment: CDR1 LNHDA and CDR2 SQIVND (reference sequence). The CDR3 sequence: CASNRDRVGQPQHF. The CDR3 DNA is TGTGCCAGTAACCGGGACAGGGTTGGTCAGCCCCAGCATTTT.

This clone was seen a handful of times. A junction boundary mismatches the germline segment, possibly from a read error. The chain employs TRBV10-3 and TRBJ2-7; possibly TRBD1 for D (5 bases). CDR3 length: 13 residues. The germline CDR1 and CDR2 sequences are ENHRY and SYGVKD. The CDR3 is CASSYSDTYEQYF. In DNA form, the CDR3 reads TGTGCCAGCAGTTACTCGGACACCTACGAGCAGTACTTC.

CDR3 residues: CASSLGGGGTDTQYF. The CDR3 bases are TGTGCCAGCAGCTTAGGGGGCGGGGGCACAGATACGCAGTATTTT. The V gene is TRBV7-9, the J gene TRBJ2-3; D is perhaps TRBD2 (6 bases). CDR1 and CDR2 (germline): SEHNR, FQNEAQ (reference sequence). Trimming took 1 base from V and 1 from J, leaving 9 bases between them. The CDR3 extends over 15 amino acids. Variable domain in full (rest from reference TRBV7-9 and TRBJ2-3): DTGVSQNPRHKITKRGQNVTFRCDPISEHNRLYWYRQTLGQGPEFLTYFQNEAQLEKSRLLSDRFSAERPKGSFSTLEIQRTEQGDSAMYLCASSLGGGGTDTQYFGPGTRLTVL.

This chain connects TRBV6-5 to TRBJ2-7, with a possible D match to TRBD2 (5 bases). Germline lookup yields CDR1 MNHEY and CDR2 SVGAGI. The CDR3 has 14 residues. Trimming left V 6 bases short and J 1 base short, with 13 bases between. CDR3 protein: CASRYRETSYEQYF. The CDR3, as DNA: TGTGCCAGCAGATACCGGGAAACGTCCTACGAGCAGTACTTC.

The DNA of the CDR3 is TGTGCCAGCAGTTTACTAGGCCCAGCCAAAAACATTCAGTACTTC. It codes for CASSLLGPAKNIQYF. J is TRBJ2-4 and V is TRBV27; no firm D call. The CDR3 is made up of 15 amino acids. Deletions cut 2 bases from V and 0 bases from J, with 8 bases between. The germline gives CDR1 MNHEY, CDR2 SMNVEV (reference sequence).

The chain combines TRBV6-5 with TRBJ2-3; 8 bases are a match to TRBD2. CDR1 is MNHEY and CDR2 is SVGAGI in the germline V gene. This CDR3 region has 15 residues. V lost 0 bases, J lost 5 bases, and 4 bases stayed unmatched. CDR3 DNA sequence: TGTGCCAGCAGTTACTCGGGGCTAGCGGGAGATACGCAGTATTTT. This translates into CASSYSGLAGDTQYF.

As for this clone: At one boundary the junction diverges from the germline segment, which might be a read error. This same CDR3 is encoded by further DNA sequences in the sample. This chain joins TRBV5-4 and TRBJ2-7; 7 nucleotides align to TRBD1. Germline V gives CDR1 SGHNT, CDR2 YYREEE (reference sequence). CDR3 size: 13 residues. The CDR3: CASSWWDSYEQYF. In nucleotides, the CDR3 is TGCGCCAGCAGCTGGTGGGACAGCTACGAGCAGTACTTC.

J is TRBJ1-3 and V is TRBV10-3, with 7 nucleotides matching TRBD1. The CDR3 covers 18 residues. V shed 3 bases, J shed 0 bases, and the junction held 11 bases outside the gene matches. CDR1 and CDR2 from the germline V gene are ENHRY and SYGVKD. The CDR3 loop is CAISDLLTGRSSGNTIYF. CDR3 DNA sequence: TGTGCCATCAGTGACTTATTGACAGGGCGAAGCTCTGGAAACACCATATATTTT.

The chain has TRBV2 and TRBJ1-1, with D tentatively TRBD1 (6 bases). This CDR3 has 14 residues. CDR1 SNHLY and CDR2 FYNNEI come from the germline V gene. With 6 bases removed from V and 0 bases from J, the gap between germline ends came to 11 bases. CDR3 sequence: CASRDSRLNTEAFF. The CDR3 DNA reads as TGTGCCAGCAGGGACAGCAGGTTGAACACTGAAGCTTTCTTT.

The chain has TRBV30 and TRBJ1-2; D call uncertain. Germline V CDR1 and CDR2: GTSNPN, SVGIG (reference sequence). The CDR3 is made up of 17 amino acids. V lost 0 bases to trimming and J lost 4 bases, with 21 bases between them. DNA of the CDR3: TGTGCCTGGAGTGTACTCCTCCCCAGCTTCGGGAGCTATGGCTACACCTTC. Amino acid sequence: CAWSVLLPSFGSYGYTF.

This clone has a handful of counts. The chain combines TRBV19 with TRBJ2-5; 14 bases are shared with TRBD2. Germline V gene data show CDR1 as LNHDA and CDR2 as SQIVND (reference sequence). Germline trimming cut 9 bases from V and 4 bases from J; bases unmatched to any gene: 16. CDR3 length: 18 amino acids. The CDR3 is CASSHLGTSGGRGETQYF. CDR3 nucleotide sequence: TGTGCCAGCAGTCACCTCGGGACTAGCGGGGGTAGGGGAGAGACCCAGTACTTC.

This chain's CDR3 is CVGGPNEAFF. The CDR3 nucleotides read TGCGTAGGGGGACCGAATGAAGCTTTCTTT. This chain links TRBV10-1 with TRBJ1-1, with D tentatively TRBD1 (6 bases). Germline loops: CDR1 WNHNN, CDR2 SYGVQD (reference sequence). This CDR3 is built from 10 residues.

CDR3 coding DNA: TGTGCCAGCAGTTTCGCACAGGAGGGGGAAAAACTGTTTTTT. This encodes CASSFAQEGEKLFF. The V gene is TRBV28, the J gene TRBJ1-4; TRBD1 is a possible D gene (5 bases). The V gene's germline CDR1 is MDHEN and CDR2 SYDVKM. The length of the CDR3 is 14 residues. V was pared by 3 bases and J by 8 bases, with 13 bases between.

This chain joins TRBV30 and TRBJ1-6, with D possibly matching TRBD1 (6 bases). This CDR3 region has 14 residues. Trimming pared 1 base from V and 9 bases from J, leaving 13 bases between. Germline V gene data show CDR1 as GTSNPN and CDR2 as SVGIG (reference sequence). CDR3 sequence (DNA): TGTGCCTGGAGTGAGGCCGGCAGGGGTTCACCCCTCCACTTT. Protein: CAWSEAGRGSPLHF.